This T cell receptor beta chain is from a study of hypomethylating agent response in myelodysplastic syndrome. The wider study: The most frequent mutation was TET2, in about 50% of the 11 patients. Responders were roughly 6 patients with complete response or hematologic improvement; roughly 5 were non-responders.

Concerning this clone itself: The antigen is undetermined.

The V segment lost 3 bases and the J segment 9 bases; nucleotides outside the gene matches: 6. CDR1 and CDR2 (germline): SGHNT, YENEEA. This CDR3 is built from 14 residues. The data were produced by immunoSEQ multiplex PCR, yet TCRdb's version contains in-frame clones alone and is incomplete. The sample holds some 10,000 clones, about 83% seen once. Broader study findings: After treatment, novel clonotypes emerged more in responders, contracted ones more in non-responders. Only approximately ten patients were analyzed in this small cohort.

The chain couples TRBV11-3 to TRBJ2-1; 9 positions match TRBD2. The TCR was taken from a human donor with myelodysplastic syndrome. The sequences come from bone marrow, collected before or after starting hypomethylating agent treatment for myelodysplastic syndrome (not recorded which). The CDR3 is CASSFGGRAVEQFF. In DNA, the CDR3 is TGTGCCAGCAGCTTCGGCGGGAGGGCCGTTGAGCAGTTCTTC.